Following are 25 T cell receptor beta chains from one sample sequenced in a study of cytomegalovirus exposure and HLA in healthy donors. Primers included in the PCR were 60 Vbeta and 13 Jbeta primers. Some clones are missing from TCRdb's copy, which holds only in-frame ones; the method was immunoSEQ multiplex PCR. The sample lists more than 110,000 clones, roughly 10% occurring once. Sequences were obtained from PBMCs. The receptors originated from a man between 50 and 59 years old in good health and CMV-seronegative.

The chain combines TRBV7-2 with TRBJ1-1, with D maybe TRBD1 (6 bases). Looked up from germline, CDR1 is SGHTA and CDR2 is FQGNSA. Trimming cost V 4 bases and J 0 bases, with 12 bases left between them. The CDR3 contains 15 residues. CDR3 amino acids: CASSSSGTMNTEAFF. The CDR3 region has the DNA TGTGCCAGCAGCTCGTCCGGGACAATGAACACTGAAGCTTTCTTT.

The gene calls are TRBV2 and TRBJ2-3, with 10 bases aligning to TRBD2. The V and J ends lost 7 bases and 0 bases, in that order; junction bases with no gene match: 10. Germline V gene sequence: CDR1 SNHLY, CDR2 FYNNEI. The CDR3 is made up of 17 amino acids. The CDR3 loop is CASTQASGGPSTDTQYF. The CDR3 DNA sequence: TGTGCCAGCACGCAGGCTAGCGGGGGCCCAAGCACAGATACGCAGTATTTT.

With regard to this clone: An end of the junction differs from the germline gene, which may be a read error. The chain carries TRBV7-9 and TRBJ1-2, with D unclear. Germline V gene lookup returns CDR1 SEHNR and CDR2 FQNEAQ (reference sequence). The CDR3 length is 12 residues. CDR3 sequence reads: CASSLADYCYTF. In DNA form, the CDR3 reads TGTGCCAGCAGCTTAGCGGACTATTGCTACACCTTC. The full variable domain, in which reference TRBV7-9 and TRBJ1-2 provide the parts outside the CDR3, is DTGVSQNPRHKITKRGQNVTFRCDPISEHNRLYWYRQTLGQGPEFLTYFQNEAQLEKSRLLSDRFSAERPKGSFSTLEIQRTEQGDSAMYLCASSLADYCYTFGSGTRLTVV.

This clone was seen more than once but under ten times. The chain carries TRBV18 and TRBJ2-1; TRBD2 matches 8 bases. This CDR3 comprises 16 residues. Trimming removed 4 bases from V and 1 base from J; junction bases left unmatched: 6. The germline V gene encodes CDR1 KGHSH and CDR2 LQKENI. The CDR3 sequence: CASSLQSGGSYNEQFF. The CDR3 bases are TGTGCCAGCTCACTACAGAGCGGGGGTTCCTACAATGAGCAGTTCTTC.

The chain joins TRBV6-5 to TRBJ1-1; tentative D call: TRBD1 (5 bases). The CDR3 spans 12 residues. V gave up 10 bases and J gave up 3 bases, with 12 bases separating them. Germline CDR1 is MNHEY and CDR2 is SVGAGI. CDR3 sequence reads: CATQERDTEAFF. CDR3 DNA sequence: TGTGCCACACAGGAAAGGGACACTGAAGCTTTCTTT.

In its sample, this clone was seen a few times. The J gene is TRBJ1-5, the V gene TRBV5-6; possibly TRBD1 for D (6 bases). Germline CDR1 SGHDT, CDR2 YYEEEE. CDR3 length: 15 amino acids. The V end was cut by 2 bases, the J end by 2 bases, with 11 bases between. CDR3: CASSLLGAGNQPQHF. For the CDR3, the DNA is TGTGCCAGCAGCTTACTGGGGGCTGGCAATCAGCCCCAGCATTTT.

This clone turned up a few times. The V gene is TRBV9, the J gene TRBJ2-5, with D uncertain. The CDR3 has 13 residues. Germline loops: CDR1 SGDLS, CDR2 YYNGEE. With 6 bases removed from V and 2 bases from J, the gap between germline ends came to 11 bases. CDR3 in DNA: TGTGCCAGCACCCCGGGTGGTCAAGAGACCCAGTACTTC. This sequence encodes CASTPGGQETQYF.

There are a few counts of this clone. The chain uses TRBV10-3 and TRBJ1-6; a weak D match, TRBD1 (5 bases). Trimming shortened V by 6 bases and J by 0 bases, and 15 bases separated the two germline ends. From germline, CDR1 is ENHRY and CDR2 SYGVKD. The CDR3 extends over 17 amino acids. In DNA, the CDR3 is TGTGCCATCAGGGGGGGACTCTCGAGCTCCTATAATTCACCCCTCCACTTT. Amino acid sequence: CAIRGGLSSSYNSPLHF.

This chain connects TRBV2 to TRBJ1-2; D possibly corresponds to TRBD1 (5 bases). The CDR3 consists of 12 residues. Germline CDR1 and CDR2: SNHLY and FYNNEI. Deletions cut 7 bases from V and 0 bases from J, with 6 bases between. The CDR3 loop reads CASKGANYGYTF. In DNA form, the CDR3 reads TGTGCCAGCAAAGGGGCTAACTATGGCTACACCTTC.

CDR3 sequence reads: CASSPGETQYF. CDR3 DNA: TGTGCCAGCAGCCCGGGGGAGACCCAGTACTTC. The chain recombines TRBV7-6 with TRBJ2-5; D is possibly TRBD2 (5 bases). CDR1 SGHVS and CDR2 FNYEAQ come from the germline V gene. Trimming pared 5 bases from V and 5 bases from J, leaving 6 bases between. This CDR3 comprises 11 residues.

This clone has a handful of counts. The CDR3 sequence is CASSEMAGHTDTQYF. DNA of the CDR3: TGTGCCAGCAGTGAGATGGCGGGGCACACAGATACGCAGTATTTT. The gene calls are TRBV6-4 and TRBJ2-3, with a tentative D call TRBD2 (6 bases). Between the trimmed V and J ends, which lost 3 bases and 2 bases, there was a span of 12 bases. Germline V gene sequence: CDR1 MRHNA, CDR2 SNTAGT. This CDR3 region has 15 residues.

The chain is built from TRBV2 and TRBJ2-7; no reliable D call. The V gene's germline CDR1 is SNHLY and CDR2 FYNNEI. The CDR3 loop spans 11 amino acids. V lost 9 bases, J lost 3 bases, and 9 bases lay in between. The CDR3 DNA reads as TGTGCCAGTGGGCAGAGCTACGAGCAGTACTTC. It codes for CASGQSYEQYF.

The rearrangement uses TRBV29-1 and TRBJ2-2, with TRBD2 matching 7 bases. The CDR3 runs 15 residues. In germline, CDR1 is SQVTM, CDR2 ANQGSEA. V was pared by 4 bases and J by 4 bases, with 9 bases of the junction left unmatched. In DNA, the CDR3 is TGCAGCGTTGTTGCTCGTGGGGGGGGCACCGGGGAGCTGTTTTTT. This encodes CSVVARGGGTGELFF.

This clone was counted a few times. CDR3 sequence (DNA): TGTGCCACCAGCAGCAAACCAGGGGATAGTGAAAAACTGTTTTTT. Its translation: CATSSKPGDSEKLFF. The V call is TRBV15, the J call TRBJ1-4, with D perhaps TRBD1 (6 bases). Trimming removed 3 bases from V and 7 bases from J, with 15 bases in between. CDR3 length: 15 amino acids. In germline, CDR1 is LNHNV, CDR2 YYDKDF (reference sequence).

A few counts support this clone. The chain employs TRBV9 and TRBJ2-3, with 7 bases fitting TRBD1. This CDR3 region has 14 residues. The V segment lost 2 bases and the J segment 5 bases; nucleotides outside the gene matches: 5. Looked up from germline, CDR1 is SGDLS and CDR2 is YYNGEE. The CDR3, as DNA: TGTGCCAGCAGCGTGGCCTACAGGGGAGATACGCAGTATTTT. It encodes CASSVAYRGDTQYF.

CDR3 protein: CASGFEVGYTF. CDR3 in DNA: TGTGCCAGCGGCTTTGAGGTTGGCTACACCTTC. The rearrangement joins TRBV6-1 to TRBJ1-2; no clear D. V was shortened by 8 bases and J by 7 bases, with 11 bases between the two germline ends. CDR1 and CDR2 (germline): MNHNS, SASEGT. CDR3 length: 11 amino acids.

In this sample, this clone turned up a few times. The gene calls are TRBV11-2 and TRBJ2-2, with TRBD1 identical over 8 bases. The trim removed 5 bases at V and 5 bases at J, leaving 7 bases unmatched. Germline V CDR1 and CDR2: SGHAT, FQNNGV. The CDR3 has 15 amino acids. Here the CDR3 reads CASSADRGSTGELFF. The CDR3 region has the DNA TGTGCCAGCAGCGCCGACAGGGGTAGTACCGGGGAGCTGTTTTTT.

The chain uses TRBV7-6 and TRBJ2-2; D not certain. CDR3 length: 14 residues. Germline CDR1 is SGHVS and CDR2 is FNYEAQ. Trimming took off 4 bases at V and 6 bases at J, with 12 bases between the two ends. CDR3: CASSSGLLSGELFF. The CDR3 nucleotides are TGTGCCAGCAGCTCGGGTTTGCTTTCCGGGGAGCTGTTTTTT.

The V call is TRBV2, the J call TRBJ1-5; D possibly corresponds to TRBD1 (6 bases). The CDR3 is 13 residues long. V lost 7 bases and J lost 8, with 15 bases in between. Germline-derived CDR1 and CDR2 are SNHLY and FYNNEI. CDR3: CASTSGGGEPQHF. In DNA, the CDR3 is TGTGCCAGCACTTCGGGGGGCGGGGAGCCCCAGCATTTT.

This clone was counted a few times. CDR3 sequence reads: CTSSQDTYEQYF. The CDR3 DNA sequence: TGCACCAGCAGCCAAGATACCTACGAGCAGTACTTC. This chain uses TRBV1 with TRBJ2-7; TRBD2 was called by the table and not checked on the DNA. TRBV1 constitutes a pseudogene. The CDR3 runs to 12 residues.

This clone has only a few counts. The V and J genes are TRBV30 and TRBJ2-5; TRBD2 is a possible D gene (6 bases). The length of the CDR3 is 13 residues. Trimming took 7 bases from V and 5 from J, leaving 17 bases between them. Germline V gene lookup returns CDR1 GTSNPN and CDR2 SVGIG (reference sequence). CDR3 in DNA: TGTGCCTCCAAGGCAGCGGGTCGGGAGACCCAGTACTTC. Translated, it gives CASKAAGRETQYF.

This clone was seen a few times. The genes are TRBV7-3 and TRBJ2-2; the D gene is possibly TRBD1 (5 bases). Germline V CDR1 and CDR2: SGHTA, FQGTGA. The CDR3 covers 16 residues. The ends were cut back, 2 bases at V and 5 bases at J, with 15 bases in the middle. The CDR3 DNA reads TGTGCCAGCAGCTTATTTGTGACAGCTCTGACCGGGGAGCTGTTTTTT. It codes for CASSLFVTALTGELFF.

This chain links TRBV7-8 with TRBJ2-7, with D unclear. CDR1 and CDR2 (germline): SGHVS, FQNEAQ. CDR3 size: 14 residues. V was clipped by 0 bases and J by 3 bases, with 9 bases between them. CDR3: CASSLAGSFYEQYF. The CDR3 region has the DNA TGTGCCAGCAGCTTAGCCGGTTCGTTCTACGAGCAGTACTTC.

This clone was observed at least ten times. The chain couples TRBV7-9 to TRBJ2-1; D ambiguous. This CDR3 is built from 15 residues. Trimming took off 4 bases at V and 0 bases at J, with 10 bases between the two ends. Germline V CDR1 and CDR2: SEHNR, FQNEAQ (reference sequence). The CDR3 DNA reads TGTGCCAGCAGCTCAAGACGGAGCTCCTACAATGAGCAGTTCTTC. Its translation: CASSSRRSSYNEQFF.

The chain has TRBV5-1 and TRBJ1-5, with 9 nucleotides matching TRBD1. Germline V lookup: CDR1 SGHRS, CDR2 YFSETQ. The CDR3 runs to 14 residues. The V and J ends lost 3 bases and 5 bases, in that order; junction bases with no gene match: 3. This chain's CDR3 is CASSSGTGYQPQHF. The CDR3 nucleotides are TGCGCCAGCAGCTCCGGGACAGGGTATCAGCCCCAGCATTTT.